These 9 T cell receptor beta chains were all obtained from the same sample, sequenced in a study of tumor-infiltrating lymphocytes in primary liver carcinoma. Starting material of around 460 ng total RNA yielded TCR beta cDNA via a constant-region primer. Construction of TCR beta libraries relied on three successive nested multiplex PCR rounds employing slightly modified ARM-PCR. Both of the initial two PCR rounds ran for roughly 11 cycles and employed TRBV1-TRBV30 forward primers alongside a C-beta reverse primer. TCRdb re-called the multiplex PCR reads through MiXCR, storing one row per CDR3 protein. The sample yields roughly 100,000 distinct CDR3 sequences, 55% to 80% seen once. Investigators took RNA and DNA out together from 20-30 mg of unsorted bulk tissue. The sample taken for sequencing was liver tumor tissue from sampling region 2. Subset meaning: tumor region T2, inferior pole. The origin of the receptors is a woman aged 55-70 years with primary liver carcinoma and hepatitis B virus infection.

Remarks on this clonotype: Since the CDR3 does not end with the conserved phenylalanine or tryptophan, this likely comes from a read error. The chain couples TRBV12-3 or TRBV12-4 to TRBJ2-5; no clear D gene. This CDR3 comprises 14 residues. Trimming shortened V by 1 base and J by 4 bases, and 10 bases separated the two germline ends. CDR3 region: CASSLVGGGETQYL. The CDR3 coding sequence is TGTGCCAGCAGTTTAGTTGGTGGCGGAGAGACCCAGTACCTC.

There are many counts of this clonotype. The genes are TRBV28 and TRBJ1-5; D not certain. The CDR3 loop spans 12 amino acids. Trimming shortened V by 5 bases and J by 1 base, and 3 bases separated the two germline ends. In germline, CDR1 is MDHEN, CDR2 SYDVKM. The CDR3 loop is CASSESNQPQHF. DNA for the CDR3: TGTGCCAGCAGTGAGAGCAATCAGCCCCAGCATTTT.

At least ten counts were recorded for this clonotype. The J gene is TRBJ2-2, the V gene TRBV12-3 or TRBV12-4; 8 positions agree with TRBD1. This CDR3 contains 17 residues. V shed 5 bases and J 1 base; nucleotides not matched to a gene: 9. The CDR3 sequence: CASSTGGLWGNTGELFF. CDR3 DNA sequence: TGTGCCAGCAGTACAGGGGGTCTATGGGGGAACACCGGGGAGCTGTTTTTT.

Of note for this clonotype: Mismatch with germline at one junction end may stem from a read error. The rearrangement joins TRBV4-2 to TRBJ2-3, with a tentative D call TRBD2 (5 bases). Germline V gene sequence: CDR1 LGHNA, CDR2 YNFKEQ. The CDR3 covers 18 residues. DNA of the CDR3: TGTGCCAGTAGCCATGCCTCGAGTTCCGGGGTCCCCACAGATACGCAGTATTTT. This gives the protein CASSHASSSGVPTDTQYF.

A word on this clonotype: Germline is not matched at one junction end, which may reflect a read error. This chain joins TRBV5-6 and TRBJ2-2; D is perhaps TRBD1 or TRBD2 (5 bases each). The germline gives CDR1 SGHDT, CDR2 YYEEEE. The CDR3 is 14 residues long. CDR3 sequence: CASSRQRTGGELFF. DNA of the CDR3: TGCGCCAGCAGCCGACAGAGGACTGGCGGGGAGCTGTTTTTT. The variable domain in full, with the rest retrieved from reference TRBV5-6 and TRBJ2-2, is DAGVTQSPTHLIKTRGQQVTLRCSPKSGHDTVSWYQQALGQGPQFIFQYYEEEERQRGNFPDRFSGHQFPNYSSELNVNALLLGDSALYLCASSRQRTGGELFFGEGSRLTVL.

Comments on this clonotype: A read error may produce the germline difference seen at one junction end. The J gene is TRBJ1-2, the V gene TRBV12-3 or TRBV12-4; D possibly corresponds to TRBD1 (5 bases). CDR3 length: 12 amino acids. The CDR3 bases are TGTGCCAGCTGTTTAGGGCGACAGAACTATGCCTTC. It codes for CASCLGRQNYAF.

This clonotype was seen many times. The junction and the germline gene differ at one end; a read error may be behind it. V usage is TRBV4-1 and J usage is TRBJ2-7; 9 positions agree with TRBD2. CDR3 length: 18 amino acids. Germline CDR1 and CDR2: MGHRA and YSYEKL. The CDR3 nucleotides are TGCGCCAGCAGCCAAGATCCCACCCTTATAGCGGGAGACTACAAGCAGTACTTC. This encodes CASSQDPTLIAGDYKQYF.

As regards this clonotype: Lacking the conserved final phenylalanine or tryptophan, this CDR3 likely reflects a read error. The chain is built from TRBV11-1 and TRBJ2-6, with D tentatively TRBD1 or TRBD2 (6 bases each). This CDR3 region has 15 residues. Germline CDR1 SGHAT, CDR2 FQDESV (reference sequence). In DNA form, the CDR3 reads TGTGCCAGGAGCCCCTCGGGGGCTGGGTCCAACGTCCTGACTTTA. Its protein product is CARSPSGAGSNVLTL.

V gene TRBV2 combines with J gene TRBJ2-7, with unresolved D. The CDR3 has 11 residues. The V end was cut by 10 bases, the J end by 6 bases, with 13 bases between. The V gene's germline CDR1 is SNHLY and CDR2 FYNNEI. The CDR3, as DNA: TGTGCCACCGGGTCCGGGCGCGAGCAGTACTTC. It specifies CATGSGREQYF.